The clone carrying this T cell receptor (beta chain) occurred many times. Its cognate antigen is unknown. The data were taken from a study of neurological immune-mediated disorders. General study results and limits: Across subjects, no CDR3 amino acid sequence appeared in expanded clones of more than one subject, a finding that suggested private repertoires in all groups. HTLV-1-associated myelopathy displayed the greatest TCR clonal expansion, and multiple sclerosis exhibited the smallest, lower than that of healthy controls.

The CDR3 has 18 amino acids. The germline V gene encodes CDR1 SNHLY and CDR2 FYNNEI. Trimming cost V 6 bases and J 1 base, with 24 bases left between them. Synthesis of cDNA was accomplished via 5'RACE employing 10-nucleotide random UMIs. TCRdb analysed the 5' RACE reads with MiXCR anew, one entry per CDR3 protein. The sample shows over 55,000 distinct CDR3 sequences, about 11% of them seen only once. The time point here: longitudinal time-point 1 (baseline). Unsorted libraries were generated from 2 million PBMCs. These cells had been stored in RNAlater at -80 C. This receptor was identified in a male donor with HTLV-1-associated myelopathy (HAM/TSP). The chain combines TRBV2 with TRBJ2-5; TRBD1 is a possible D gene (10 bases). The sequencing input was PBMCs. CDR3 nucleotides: TGTGCCAGCAGCGTCGACAGGGGGCGAGCGGGAGGCCAAGAGACCCAGTACTTC. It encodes CASSVDRGRAGGQETQYF.